The 20 T cell receptor beta chains reported below all come from one sample, sequenced in a study of beta chain features in type 1 diabetes. Reverse transcription of all isolated RNA meant that expressed TCRB transcripts were sequenced. Repertoires were generated with immunoSEQ multiplex PCR, while TCRdb's copy carries only in-frame clones and drops some. The data show a few hundred thousand clones, with 15% to 20% seen just once and 0.08% to 0.095% held by the top ten. These receptors are not linked to any known antigen. General study results and limits: A moderate, significant TCRB CDR3 shortening appeared in type 1 diabetes across four CD4+ subsets.

Sequenced material: naive CD4+ T cells from blood. These TCRs come from a man aged 25 to 40 with type 1 diabetes.

The chain uses TRBV7-9 and TRBJ2-4; 7 nucleotides match TRBD1. CDR1 and CDR2 (germline): SEHNR, FQNEAQ (reference sequence). V gave up 5 bases and J gave up 3 bases; unmatched junction bases: 7. This CDR3 is built from 15 residues. The CDR3 here is CASSARGSGKNIQYF. DNA of the CDR3: TGTGCCAGCAGCGCCAGGGGGAGCGGCAAAAACATTCAGTACTTC.

In this sample, this clone turned up a few times. The chain is built from TRBV6-6 and TRBJ2-1; possibly TRBD2 for D (5 bases). The germline gives CDR1 MNHNY, CDR2 SVGAGI (reference sequence). V gave up 11 bases and J gave up 0 bases, with 8 bases separating them. This CDR3 comprises 12 residues. The CDR3 here is CAGGLSYNEQFF. In DNA, the CDR3 is TGTGCCGGCGGGCTCTCCTACAATGAGCAGTTCTTC.

The rearrangement joins TRBV25-1 to TRBJ2-3, with 9 positions matching TRBD1. The CDR3 length is 15 residues. The germline CDR1 and CDR2 sequences are MGHDK and SYGVNS. V gave up 6 bases and J gave up 6 bases; unmatched junction bases: 10. CDR3 protein: CASSLAGTGWDTQYF. The CDR3 nucleotides read TGTGCCAGCAGCCTCGCCGGGACAGGGTGGGATACGCAGTATTTT.

This clone was observed a few times. The J gene is TRBJ2-7, the V gene TRBV5-1, with D possibly matching TRBD2 (6 bases). Deletions cut 3 bases from V and 7 bases from J, with 14 bases between. Germline V CDR1 and CDR2: SGHRS, YFSETQ. The CDR3 is made up of 13 amino acids. DNA of the CDR3: TGCGCCAGCAGCTCGCAAGGGACTCGTGAGCAGTACTTC. Its translation is CASSSQGTREQYF. Full variable domain (outside the CDR3, taken from reference TRBV5-1 and TRBJ2-7): KAGVTQTPRYLIKTRGQQVTLSCSPISGHRSVSWYQQTPGQGLQFLFEYFSETQRNKGNFPGRFSGRQFSNSRSEMNVSTLELGDSALYLCASSSQGTREQYFGPGTRLTVT.

This clone turned up a few times. This rearrangement joins TRBV7-2 to TRBJ2-3; TRBD1 matches at 9 bases. The germline V gene has CDR1 SGHTA and CDR2 FQGNSA. Trimming cost V 5 bases and J 5 bases; bases outside gene matches: 2. The CDR3 is made up of 13 amino acids. CDR3 coding DNA: TGTGCCAGCAGCCTGGACAGGGGAGATACGCAGTATTTT. Protein: CASSLDRGDTQYF.

The chain has TRBV29-1 and TRBJ2-1; TRBD2 might be the D (6 bases). The V end was cut by 7 bases, the J end by 3 bases, with 13 bases between. Germline CDR1 is SQVTM and CDR2 is ANQGSEA. The length of the CDR3 is 13 residues. In DNA, the CDR3 is TGCAGCGCCGGGACTCCCCTCTACAATGAGCAGTTCTTC. Residues: CSAGTPLYNEQFF.

This clone occurred a few times. The chain employs TRBV19 and TRBJ2-1; 7 bases are a match to TRBD1. The CDR3 loop spans 15 amino acids. Germline V gives CDR1 LNHDA, CDR2 SQIVND (reference sequence). The V segment lost 4 bases and the J segment 3 bases; nucleotides outside the gene matches: 6. The DNA for the CDR3 is TGTGCCAGTAGTACGACAGGGTGGAGCTACAATGAGCAGTTCTTC. This translates into CASSTTGWSYNEQFF.

This clone was seen only a few times. This chain joins TRBV2 and TRBJ2-3; 7 bases agree with TRBD1. J was trimmed by 0 bases and V by 6 bases; bases with no gene match: 6. Germline V gene lookup returns CDR1 SNHLY and CDR2 FYNNEI. This CDR3 is 15 amino acids long. The CDR3 loop reads CASRSDRASTDTQYF. In DNA, the CDR3 is TGTGCCAGCAGATCCGACAGGGCCAGCACAGATACGCAGTATTTT.

The V call is TRBV7-8, the J call TRBJ2-3; 8 bases are shared with TRBD1. The V and J ends lost 5 bases and 1 base, in that order; junction bases with no gene match: 5. The CDR3 extends over 15 amino acids. Germline loops: CDR1 SGHVS, CDR2 FQNEAQ. The CDR3 DNA reads TGTGCCAGCAGCAACAGGGGGTTGGGCACAGATACGCAGTATTTT. This translates into CASSNRGLGTDTQYF.

This chain links TRBV13 with TRBJ2-7, with D possibly matching TRBD2 (5 bases). The V end lost 2 bases, the J end lost 6 bases, and 11 bases lay between the germline ends. The CDR3 totals 13 residues. From germline, CDR1 is PRHDT and CDR2 FYEKMQ (reference sequence). CDR3 loop: CASSLIARGEQYF. The CDR3 DNA follows: TGTGCCAGCAGCTTAATCGCCCGGGGCGAGCAGTACTTC.

This clone was observed a few times. The chain is built from TRBV6-6 and TRBJ2-1; TRBD2 matches 9 bases. The CDR3 is 15 amino acids. Germline V gene data show CDR1 as MNHNY and CDR2 as SVGAGI (reference sequence). J lost 7 bases, V lost 4 bases, and 8 bases had no gene match. This CDR3 is CASSSVAGDGNEQFF. The CDR3 DNA reads TGTGCCAGCAGTTCCGTAGCGGGAGATGGTAATGAGCAGTTCTTC.

V usage is TRBV5-1 and J usage is TRBJ2-6; D gene unclear. Germline V gene data show CDR1 as SGHRS and CDR2 as YFSETQ. V lost 5 bases and J 0 bases, leaving 9 bases between the germline ends. This CDR3 has 15 residues. The chain's CDR3 is CASSLAYSGANVLTF. As DNA, the CDR3 is TGCGCCAGCAGTCTGGCTTACTCTGGGGCCAACGTCCTGACTTTC.

This clone was picked up a small number of times. The chain couples TRBV29-1 to TRBJ2-6, with 10 nucleotides matching TRBD1. Trimming at V came to 4 bases and at J to 2 bases, leaving 5 bases not matched to a gene. This CDR3 has 16 residues. The V gene's germline CDR1 is SQVTM and CDR2 ANQGSEA. CDR3 DNA sequence: TGCAGCGTTGTGGGACAGGGGTCACCTGGGGCCAACGTCCTGACTTTC. Its protein product is CSVVGQGSPGANVLTF.

The rearrangement joins TRBV28 to TRBJ2-7; the match to TRBD2 covers 10 bases. V dropped 6 bases and J dropped 2; count of bases not matched to a gene: 7. This CDR3 is built from 15 residues. CDR1 is MDHEN, CDR2 SYDVKM, per germline. The CDR3 loop reads CASSLRTSGTYEQYF. Written as DNA, the CDR3 is TGTGCCAGCAGCCTGAGGACTAGCGGTACCTACGAGCAGTACTTC.

This clone was recorded only once. Other DNA sequences of this sample code for an identical CDR3. The chain combines TRBV7-3 with TRBJ1-1, with D unresolved. The V end lost 2 bases, the J end lost 0 bases, and 4 bases lay between the germline ends. This CDR3 spans 13 amino acids. Germline loops: CDR1 SGHTA, CDR2 FQGTGA. The CDR3 reads CASSLGMNTEAFF. CDR3 nucleotide sequence: TGTGCCAGCAGCTTAGGGATGAACACTGAAGCTTTCTTT. Using reference TRBV7-3 and TRBJ1-1 for the parts outside the CDR3, the full variable domain is GAGVSQTPSNKVTEKGKYVELRCDPISGHTALYWYRQSLGQGPEFLIYFQGTGAADDSGLPNDRFFAVRPEGSVSTLKIQRTERGDSAVYLCASSLGMNTEAFFGQGTRLTVV.

The chain recombines TRBV28 with TRBJ2-6; D might be TRBD2 (5 bases). The V gene lost 7 bases and the J gene lost 1 base, with 8 bases spanning the gap. The CDR3 consists of 14 residues. Germline CDR1 reads MDHEN; CDR2 reads SYDVKM. CDR3 loop: CASTRLSGANVLTF. The CDR3, as DNA: TGTGCCAGCACCCGACTATCTGGGGCCAACGTCCTGACTTTC.

In its sample, this clone was seen a few times. Other nucleotide sequences from this sample produce the same CDR3. J is TRBJ2-1 and V is TRBV5-1; the match to TRBD2 covers 10 bases. The length of the CDR3 is 15 residues. Germline V gene data show CDR1 as SGHRS and CDR2 as YFSETQ. Unmatched junction bases numbered 6, after V lost 0 bases and J lost 9 bases. The CDR3 reads CASSLGLAGVSEQFF. The CDR3 coding sequence is TGCGCCAGCAGCTTGGGGCTAGCGGGAGTCAGTGAGCAGTTCTTC.

In this sample, this clone turned up a few times. The CDR3 here is CATSREETQYF. The CDR3 nucleotides are TGTGCCACCAGTAGGGAAGAGACCCAGTACTTC. This chain connects TRBV15 to TRBJ2-5; D not resolved. Looked up from germline, CDR1 is LNHNV and CDR2 is YYDKDF (reference sequence). The CDR3 loop spans 11 amino acids. V lost 6 bases and J lost 3, with 5 bases in between.

The V gene is TRBV12-5, the J gene TRBJ1-1; D remains unclear. Deletions cut 5 bases from V and 7 bases from J, with 8 bases between. The CDR3 totals 11 residues. Germline values: CDR1 LGHNT, CDR2 FRNRAP. The CDR3 bases are TGTGCTAGTGGTCCGGTAGTTGAAGCTTTCTTT. Protein product: CASGPVVEAFF.

This chain uses TRBV4-1 with TRBJ2-7; D is undetermined. This CDR3 is 14 amino acids long. Trimming removed 5 bases from V and 0 bases from J, with 11 bases in between. Germline assignment: CDR1 MGHRA and CDR2 YSYEKL. This CDR3 reads CASSTARYSYEQYF. The CDR3 coding sequence is TGCGCCAGCAGCACAGCCAGGTACTCCTACGAGCAGTACTTC.